These 29 T cell receptor beta chains originate from one sample sequenced in a study of blood T cells in healthy people across ages. A second PCR, run for roughly 7 to 11 cycles, used a sample-barcoded 5' primer plus a J-beta primer mix. TCRdb reprocessed the 5' RACE reads via MiXCR and lists one record per CDR3 protein. The table has approximately 1.5 million distinct CDR3 sequences, about 35% seen once. Sequenced: blood. These receptors came from a woman in her 30s in good health.

V gene TRBV2 combines with J gene TRBJ2-7; 7 bases agree with TRBD1. CDR3 length: 16 amino acids. V lost 5 bases to trimming and J lost 0 bases; unmatched junction nucleotides: 10. Germline lookup yields CDR1 SNHLY and CDR2 FYNNEI. The CDR3 region is CASSQWDSVGSYEQYF. CDR3 nucleotides: TGTGCCAGCAGTCAATGGGACAGCGTCGGCTCCTACGAGCAGTACTTC.

This clonotype has ten or more counts. The chain has TRBV29-1 and TRBJ2-1; 7 bases map to TRBD1. The CDR3 loop spans 16 amino acids. Germline CDR1 and CDR2: SQVTM and ANQGSEA. V was clipped by 0 bases and J by 0 bases; unmatched bases: 5. The CDR3 DNA reads TGCAGCGTTGAAGATCTGCCAGGGGGCTCCTACAATGAGCAGTTCTTC. Encoded protein: CSVEDLPGGSYNEQFF.

The chain joins TRBV5-1 to TRBJ1-1, with D hard to call. The CDR3 spans 14 residues. V was trimmed by 2 bases and J by 2 bases, leaving 10 bases between them. Germline V gives CDR1 SGHRS, CDR2 YFSETQ. Here the CDR3 reads CASSFATLNTEAFF. CDR3 coding DNA: TGCGCCAGCAGCTTCGCCACACTTAACACTGAAGCTTTCTTT.

Concerning this clonotype itself: A much bigger clone sits one base away, suggesting this may be a read error. This chain uses TRBV29-1 with TRBJ2-5; D tentatively fits TRBD1 or TRBD2 (6 bases each). This CDR3 spans 12 amino acids. Germline V CDR1 and CDR2: SQVTM, ANQGSEA. The V and J ends lost 5 bases and 7 bases respectively, with 14 bases between them. CDR3 coding DNA: TGCAGCGTTCACCAGGGGCGGGGGACCCAGTACTTC. Its translation: CSVHQGRGTQYF.

This chain connects TRBV2 to TRBJ2-1; TRBD1 matches at 7 bases. Germline values: CDR1 SNHLY, CDR2 FYNNEI. The length of the CDR3 is 16 residues. After removal of 5 bases from V and 0 bases from J, the junction contained 7 bases not matched to a gene. CDR3 protein: CASSRGGGPSYNEQFF. CDR3 sequence (DNA): TGTGCCAGCAGTAGAGGGGGCGGACCCTCCTACAATGAGCAGTTCTTC.

Written as DNA, the CDR3 is TGTGCCAGCAAAGACCAAGGAAGGTATGGCTACACCTTC. Translation gives CASKDQGRYGYTF. The chain couples TRBV12-3 or TRBV12-4 to TRBJ1-2, with D uncertain. V was clipped by 7 bases and J by 5 bases, with 14 bases between them. The CDR3 runs to 13 residues.

The genes are TRBV3-1 and TRBJ2-7; D may match TRBD1 or TRBD2 (5 bases each). CDR1 LGHDT and CDR2 YNNKEL come from the germline V gene (reference sequence). With 2 bases removed from V and 9 bases from J, the gap between germline ends came to 20 bases. This CDR3 is built from 15 residues. The CDR3 region has the DNA TGTGCCAGCAGCCAACTTATTAACCGGGACGATCGGCAGTACTTC. Amino acid sequence: CASSQLINRDDRQYF.

This chain joins TRBV2 and TRBJ1-2; 7 nucleotides match TRBD1. CDR1 and CDR2 from the germline V gene are SNHLY and FYNNEI. V trimming: 2 bases; J trimming: 5 bases; junction bases outside the gene matches: 8. CDR3 length: 15 amino acids. CDR3 nucleotides: TGTGCCAGCAGTGAAAAGACAGGGCTTTATTATGGCTACACCTTC. It yields the protein CASSEKTGLYYGYTF.

In this sample, this clonotype turned up a few times. This rearrangement joins TRBV28 to TRBJ2-7; 7 bases are shared with TRBD1. Losses at the gene ends were 5 bases for V and 0 bases for J; bases not matched to a gene: 7. Germline CDR1 MDHEN, CDR2 SYDVKM. The CDR3 contains 15 residues. The CDR3 loop is CASSPYGTASYEQYF. CDR3 nucleotide sequence: TGTGCCAGCAGTCCCTACGGGACAGCCTCCTACGAGCAGTACTTC.

The chain uses TRBV9 and TRBJ2-3, with D perhaps given as TRBD1 or TRBD2 (6 bases each). Germline V lookup: CDR1 SGDLS, CDR2 YYNGEE. This CDR3 is 16 amino acids long. Trimming pared 4 bases from V and 5 bases from J, leaving 20 bases between. CDR3 sequence: CASSPEGGAIIDTQYF. CDR3 bases: TGTGCCAGCAGCCCAGAGGGGGGCGCGATCATAGATACGCAGTATTTT.

The V gene is TRBV2, the J gene TRBJ1-1, with no clear D. The ends were cut back, 7 bases at V and 11 bases at J, with 17 bases in the middle. The CDR3 length is 12 residues. Germline CDR1 SNHLY, CDR2 FYNNEI. CDR3: CASIGLDPRAFF. In DNA, the CDR3 is TGTGCCAGCATAGGTCTCGACCCTAGGGCTTTCTTT.

This clonotype was seen more than once but under ten times. The chain has TRBV7-9 and TRBJ1-1; 7 bases line up with TRBD1. Per the germline V gene, CDR1 is SEHNR and CDR2 is FQNEAQ (reference sequence). J was trimmed by 3 bases and V by 5 bases; bases with no gene match: 9. CDR3 length: 15 residues. Here the CDR3 DNA reads TGTGCCAGCAGCCCGACGGGGACAGCAGACACTGAAGCTTTCTTT. Protein sequence: CASSPTGTADTEAFF.

CDR3 DNA: TGTGCCAGCAGCCCCGCTAGTCTCCTAACCGGGGAGCTGTTTTTT. This translates into CASSPASLLTGELFF. The chain employs TRBV6-2 or TRBV6-3 and TRBJ2-2; no definite D call. The length of the CDR3 is 15 residues. CDR1 MNHEY and CDR2 SVGEGT come from the germline V gene. The ends were cut back, 6 bases at V and 5 bases at J, with 16 bases in the middle.

The rearrangement links TRBV6-6 to TRBJ2-7; tentative D call: TRBD1 (6 bases). Germline V gives CDR1 MNHNY, CDR2 SVGAGI (reference sequence). The V end lost 7 bases, the J end lost 4 bases, and 23 bases lay between the germline ends. CDR3 size: 16 residues. The CDR3 nucleotides are TGTGCCAGCACCCACTCGCCTCAGGGGAGTGCTTACGAGCAGTACTTC. It specifies CASTHSPQGSAYEQYF.

This clonotype was observed a handful of times. The chain carries TRBV12-3 or TRBV12-4 and TRBJ1-2; the match to TRBD1 covers 10 bases. This CDR3 has 14 residues. V was clipped by 1 base and J by 12 bases; unmatched bases: 8. CDR3 in amino acids: CASSLGQGAAFNTF. As DNA, the CDR3 is TGTGCCAGCAGTTTAGGACAGGGGGCGGCATTTAACACCTTC.

This clonotype showed up many times. The rearrangement links TRBV20-1 to TRBJ2-7; no definite D call. In germline, CDR1 is DFQATT, CDR2 SNEGSKA (reference sequence). The length of the CDR3 is 13 residues. Deletions cut 6 bases from V and 3 bases from J, with 15 bases between. CDR3 residues: CSAPDDGLYEQYF. The CDR3 DNA follows: TGCAGTGCCCCCGATGACGGCCTCTACGAGCAGTACTTC.

This clonotype came up a few times. The chain combines TRBV9 with TRBJ2-5; 7 bases agree with TRBD1. The V segment lost 0 bases and the J segment 3 bases; nucleotides outside the gene matches: 8. The CDR3 extends over 16 amino acids. Looked up from germline, CDR1 is SGDLS and CDR2 is YYNGEE. This CDR3 is CASSVAGTAREETQYF. As DNA, the CDR3 is TGTGCCAGCAGCGTAGCCGGGACAGCAAGGGAAGAGACCCAGTACTTC. The variable domain in full, completed from reference TRBV9 and TRBJ2-5, reads DSGVTQTPKHLITATGQRVTLRCSPRSGDLSVYWYQQSLDQGLQFLIQYYNGEERAKGNILERFSAQQFPDLHSELNLSSLELGDSALYFCASSVAGTAREETQYFGPGTRLLVL.

As concerns this clonotype: One end of the junction varies from germline; a read error may be responsible. The V call is TRBV20-1, the J call TRBJ2-7; 8 bases map to TRBD1. The CDR3 runs 14 residues. CDR1 and CDR2 (germline): DFQATT, SNEGSKA (reference sequence). Written as DNA, the CDR3 is TGCAGTTCTAGGGGGGACAGGAAAACCTACGAGCAGTACTTC. Translated: CSSRGDRKTYEQYF.

V is TRBV6-5 and J is TRBJ1-1; 8 nucleotides align to TRBD1. The J segment lost 4 bases and the V segment lost 5 bases, leaving 9 bases of the junction unmatched. The CDR3 runs 15 residues. The germline gives CDR1 MNHEY, CDR2 SVGAGI. Here the CDR3 reads CASSPYRGLSTEAFF. As DNA, the CDR3 is TGTGCCAGCAGTCCCTACAGGGGGTTAAGCACTGAAGCTTTCTTT.

The rearrangement joins TRBV5-5 to TRBJ1-6; the D is unclear. Germline V gene sequence: CDR1 SGHKS, CDR2 YYEKEE (reference sequence). CDR3 length equals 17 residues. The V end was cut by 1 base, the J end by 3 bases, with 14 bases between. The CDR3 sequence: CASSLLGNIFYNSPLHF. The CDR3 nucleotides read TGTGCCAGCAGCTTGCTCGGCAACATATTCTATAATTCACCCCTCCACTTT.

The chain joins TRBV7-9 to TRBJ2-7, with D hard to call. CDR1 and CDR2 from the germline V gene are SEHNR and FQNEAQ (reference sequence). V lost 5 bases and J lost 7, with 15 bases in between. The CDR3 extends over 13 amino acids. The DNA for the CDR3 is TGTGCCAGCAGCCCTCCGCCGCCGGATGAGCAGTACTTC. Its protein product is CASSPPPPDEQYF.

For this clonotype: This could be a read error, since a much larger clone is one nucleotide away. This chain connects TRBV4-1 to TRBJ2-5, with 9 bases that match TRBD2. The J call may be mistaken, given a closer DNA end match to TRBJ2-7. Germline loops: CDR1 MGHRA, CDR2 YSYEKL. This CDR3 region has 15 residues. The CDR3 reads CASSQEKVAGVEQYF. The CDR3 DNA reads TGCGCCAGCAGCCAAGAGAAGGTAGCGGGAGTCGAGCAGTACTTC.

This clonotype was seen a few times. The V call is TRBV7-2, the J call TRBJ2-1; TRBD2 aligns across 8 bases. Germline CDR1 and CDR2: SGHTA and FQGNSA. Unmatched junction bases numbered 15, after V lost 10 bases and J lost 4 bases. CDR3 length: 16 residues. The CDR3, as DNA: TGTGCCACCTCTTGGAGAATAGCGGGGATATACAATGAGCAGTTCTTC. Translating it yields CATSWRIAGIYNEQFF.

Only a few counts were recorded for this clonotype. V usage is TRBV29-1 and J usage is TRBJ2-3; D remains ambiguous. This CDR3 is 15 amino acids long. Germline values: CDR1 SQVTM, CDR2 ANQGSEA. V lost 1 base and J lost 0, with 11 bases in between. This CDR3 reads CSVEGGRWSTDTQYF. CDR3 DNA: TGCAGCGTTGAAGGAGGACGGTGGAGCACAGATACGCAGTATTTT.

V and J are TRBV11-2 and TRBJ2-5; D is unclear. CDR1 is SGHAT, CDR2 FQNNGV, per germline. V was clipped by 2 bases and J by 7 bases, with 11 bases between them. The CDR3 extends over 13 amino acids. CDR3 loop: CASSLYEDGTQYF. As DNA, the CDR3 is TGTGCCAGCAGCTTATATGAGGACGGGACCCAGTACTTC.

The chain has TRBV28 and TRBJ2-2; weak D call: TRBD1 (5 bases). The germline V gene has CDR1 MDHEN and CDR2 SYDVKM. The CDR3 totals 13 residues. The V gene lost 7 bases and the J gene lost 5 bases, with 11 bases spanning the gap. CDR3 DNA sequence: TGTGCCAGCACCCAAGGGGAAACCGGGGAGCTGTTTTTT. Translated, it gives CASTQGETGELFF.

This clonotype was picked up many times. This chain uses TRBV5-1 with TRBJ2-1; 9 bases line up with TRBD2. J was trimmed by 4 bases and V by 1 base; bases with no gene match: 9. This CDR3 contains 17 residues. In germline, CDR1 is SGHRS, CDR2 YFSETQ. CDR3 residues: CASSLPPSLAGYNEQFF. For the CDR3, the DNA is TGCGCCAGCAGCTTGCCCCCCTCGCTAGCGGGGTACAATGAGCAGTTCTTC.

Only a few counts were recorded for this clonotype. The chain links TRBV3-1 to TRBJ1-1; D is perhaps TRBD1 (6 bases). Germline CDR1 LGHDT, CDR2 YNNKEL (reference sequence). The CDR3 runs 14 residues. The V end was cut by 3 bases, the J end by 6 bases, with 14 bases between. The CDR3 coding sequence is TGTGCCAGCAGCCACCCCCTCGGGGGCCCTGAAGCTTTCTTT. It codes for CASSHPLGGPEAFF.

As regards this clonotype: At one end, the junction sequence differs from germline, possibly due to a read error. The chain couples TRBV20-1 to TRBJ1-2, with a possible D match to TRBD1 (5 bases). CDR1 DFQATT and CDR2 SNEGSKA come from the germline V gene (reference sequence). This CDR3 is built from 12 residues. CDR3 sequence (DNA): TGCAGTGCTAGGACAGCGGACTATGACTACACCTTC. Its translation is CSARTADYDYTF.